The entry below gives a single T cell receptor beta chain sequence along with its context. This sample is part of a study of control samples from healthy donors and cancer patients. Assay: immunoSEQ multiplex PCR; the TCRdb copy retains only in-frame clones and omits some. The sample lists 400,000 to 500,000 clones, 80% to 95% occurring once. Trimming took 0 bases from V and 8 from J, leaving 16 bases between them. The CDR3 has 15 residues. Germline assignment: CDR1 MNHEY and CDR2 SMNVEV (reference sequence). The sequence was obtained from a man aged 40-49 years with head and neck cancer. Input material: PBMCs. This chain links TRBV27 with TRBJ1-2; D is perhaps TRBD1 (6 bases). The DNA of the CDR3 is TGTGCCAGCAGTTTATCTAGGGCAGGGGAAGGAGGCTACACCTTC. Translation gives CASSLSRAGEGGYTF.